The subject of this entry is one T cell receptor beta chain. The data originate from a study of cytomegalovirus exposure and HLA in healthy donors. The CDR3 sequence is 16 residues long. The germline CDR1 and CDR2 sequences are SGHVS and FQNEAQ. Trimming cost V 0 bases and J 5 bases; bases outside gene matches: 4. The assay was immunoSEQ multiplex PCR, and TCRdb's table has in-frame clones only and misses some. The repertoire consists of about 170,000 clones, with about 90% occurring once and the leading ten covering about 9.3%. The receptor comes from a woman aged 18-29 years in good health and CMV-seropositive. Specimen: PBMCs. This chain joins TRBV7-8 and TRBJ2-2; the match to TRBD2 covers 9 bases. CDR3 protein: CASSLALSGGTGELFF. The CDR3 coding sequence is TGTGCCAGCAGCTTAGCGCTGAGCGGGGGGACCGGGGAGCTGTTTTTT.